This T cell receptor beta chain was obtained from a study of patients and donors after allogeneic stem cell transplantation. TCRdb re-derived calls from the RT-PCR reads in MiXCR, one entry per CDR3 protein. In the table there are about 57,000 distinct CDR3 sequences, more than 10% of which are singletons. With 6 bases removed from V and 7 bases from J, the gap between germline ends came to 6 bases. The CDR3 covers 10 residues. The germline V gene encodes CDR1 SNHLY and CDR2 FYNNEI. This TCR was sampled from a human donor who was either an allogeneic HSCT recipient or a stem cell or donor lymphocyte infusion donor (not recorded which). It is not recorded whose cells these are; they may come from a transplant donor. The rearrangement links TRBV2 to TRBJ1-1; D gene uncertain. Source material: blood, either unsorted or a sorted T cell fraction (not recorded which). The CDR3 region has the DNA TGTGCCAGCAGGGGCCTTGAAGCTTTCTTT. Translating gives CASRGLEAFF.